These 30 T cell receptor beta chains were sequenced from one sample in a study of blood T cell repertoires in COVID-19. The method was immunoSEQ multiplex PCR; TCRdb's version includes in-frame clones alone and lacks a portion of them. The sample has approximately 170,000 clones, around four fifths seen once. Sequencing was carried out using peripheral blood. Source of these receptors: a woman in her seventies with COVID-19, enrolled during active disease.

This clone was seen only a few times. CDR3 nucleotide sequence: TGCGCCAGCAGCTTGTCGTCAGCGGTCGGGGATGAGCAGTTCTTC. Translated: CASSLSSAVGDEQFF. V usage is TRBV5-1 and J usage is TRBJ2-1, with D perhaps TRBD2 (5 bases). Trimming shortened V by 1 base and J by 8 bases, and 16 bases separated the two germline ends. Germline V lookup: CDR1 SGHRS, CDR2 YFSETQ. The CDR3 runs to 15 residues. Full variable domain (outside the CDR3, taken from reference TRBV5-1 and TRBJ2-1): KAGVTQTPRYLIKTRGQQVTLSCSPISGHRSVSWYQQTPGQGLQFLFEYFSETQRNKGNFPGRFSGRQFSNSRSEMNVSTLELGDSALYLCASSLSSAVGDEQFFGPGTRLTVL.

The V call is TRBV15, the J call TRBJ2-1; D is uncertain. V was trimmed by 4 bases and J by 5 bases, leaving 18 bases between them. Germline V gene data show CDR1 as LNHNV and CDR2 as YYDKDF (reference sequence). The CDR3 has 16 amino acids. The CDR3 DNA follows: TGTGCCACCAGCACCCGCGCTTTGCCATCTGACAATGAGCAGTTCTTC. Its protein product is CATSTRALPSDNEQFF.

J is TRBJ1-1 and V is TRBV5-1, with D possibly being TRBD1 (5 bases). There are 14 residues in the CDR3. Trimming shortened V by 0 bases and J by 6 bases, and 12 bases separated the two germline ends. Germline V CDR1 and CDR2: SGHRS, YFSETQ. This chain's CDR3 is CASSLASGVAEAFF. As DNA, the CDR3 is TGCGCCAGCAGCTTGGCTTCGGGGGTGGCTGAAGCTTTCTTT.

The rearrangement links TRBV7-2 to TRBJ2-5, with D unresolved. Germline values: CDR1 SGHTA, CDR2 FQGNSA. V lost 3 bases and J lost 3, with 11 bases in between. The CDR3 runs 14 residues. This CDR3 is CASSFEYPEETQYF. The CDR3 DNA is TGTGCCAGCAGCTTTGAGTATCCGGAAGAGACCCAGTACTTC.

This clone was seen just once. This chain uses TRBV27 with TRBJ1-5, with D unresolved. This CDR3 contains 15 residues. Germline V CDR1 and CDR2: MNHEY, SMNVEV (reference sequence). Trimming took 6 bases from V and 8 from J, leaving 20 bases between them. CDR3 amino acids: CASSRFSGDSEPQHF. The CDR3 DNA is TGTGCCAGCAGCAGATTCTCCGGGGATTCGGAGCCCCAGCATTTT.

This chain connects TRBV5-1 to TRBJ1-2; D might be TRBD1 (6 bases). CDR1 and CDR2 from the germline V gene are SGHRS and YFSETQ. The CDR3 extends over 14 amino acids. V lost 0 bases and J 6 bases, leaving 12 bases between the germline ends. CDR3 sequence: CASSLEQGIDGYTF. The CDR3 DNA reads TGCGCCAGCAGCTTGGAACAGGGAATCGATGGCTACACCTTC.

V usage is TRBV5-1 and J usage is TRBJ1-1; 9 nucleotides line up with TRBD1. V gave up 5 bases and J gave up 3 bases; unmatched junction bases: 2. CDR3 length: 13 amino acids. In germline, CDR1 is SGHRS, CDR2 YFSETQ. As DNA, the CDR3 is TGCGCCAGCAGGGGACAGGGTTACACTGAAGCTTTCTTT. Translated, it gives CASRGQGYTEAFF.

Concerning this clone itself: Different DNA sequences within this sample yield the same CDR3. CDR3 sequence: CASSLGQGGSPLHF. The CDR3 DNA reads as TGTGCCAGCAGCTTGGGGCAGGGAGGTTCACCCCTCCACTTT. V is TRBV7-3 and J is TRBJ1-6, with D perhaps TRBD1 (5 bases). Looked up from germline, CDR1 is SGHTA and CDR2 is FQGTGA. The CDR3 length is 14 residues. Trimming shortened V by 3 bases and J by 9 bases, and 12 bases separated the two germline ends.

This clone has a single count. The genes are TRBV27 and TRBJ1-2, with 8 bases aligning to TRBD1. Per the germline V gene, CDR1 is MNHEY and CDR2 is SMNVEV (reference sequence). Trimming removed 9 bases from V and 5 bases from J; junction bases left unmatched: 8. The CDR3 spans 13 residues. The CDR3 DNA is TGTGCCAGTAGACGGACAGGGAAATATGGCTACACCTTC. Residues: CASRRTGKYGYTF.

The rearrangement uses TRBV6-5 and TRBJ2-2; tentative D call: TRBD1 (7 bases). The CDR3 is 14 amino acids. CDR1 is MNHEY and CDR2 is SVGAGI in the germline V gene. V lost 4 bases, J lost 6 bases, and 12 bases lay in between. The CDR3 region is CASSSTGDSGELFF. In DNA, the CDR3 is TGTGCCAGCAGTTCTACAGGGGACTCCGGGGAGCTGTTTTTT.

This clone was counted a few times. The V and J genes are TRBV6-6 and TRBJ2-3, with 16 bases lining up with TRBD2. CDR1 is MNHNY and CDR2 is SVGAGI in the germline V gene (reference sequence). This CDR3 is built from 16 residues. Trimming took 6 bases from V and 4 from J; bases not matched to a gene: 4. CDR3 sequence (DNA): TGTGCCAGCAGGGGGACTAGCGGGAGGGCCCCAGATACGCAGTATTTT. The encoded protein is CASRGTSGRAPDTQYF.

This sequence joins TRBV19 and TRBJ2-1; 7 bases line up with TRBD2. V was pared by 7 bases and J by 7 bases, with 4 bases of the junction left unmatched. The CDR3 loop spans 12 amino acids. CDR1 and CDR2 (germline): LNHDA, SQIVND (reference sequence). CDR3 amino acids: CASTKAGNEQFF. The CDR3 DNA sequence: TGTGCCAGTACCAAAGCGGGAAATGAGCAGTTCTTC.

The J gene is TRBJ2-5, the V gene TRBV27, with D unresolved. Germline V gene sequence: CDR1 MNHEY, CDR2 SMNVEV (reference sequence). CDR3 length equals 13 residues. The ends were cut back, 5 bases at V and 1 base at J, with 8 bases in the middle. This CDR3 reads CASSKHTQETQYF. CDR3 DNA sequence: TGTGCCAGCAGTAAACATACCCAAGAGACCCAGTACTTC.

V and J are TRBV2 and TRBJ1-1; D might be TRBD1 (5 bases). Germline-derived CDR1 and CDR2 are SNHLY and FYNNEI. V dropped 7 bases and J dropped 6 bases, with 15 bases sitting between them. The CDR3 extends over 13 amino acids. For the CDR3, the DNA is TGTGCCAGCACCCGGGGGACGGCCCCTGAAGCTTTCTTT. It translates to CASTRGTAPEAFF.

The chain carries TRBV19 and TRBJ2-3; TRBD1 is a possible D gene (5 bases). The CDR3 is 14 amino acids. Germline V gene sequence: CDR1 LNHDA, CDR2 SQIVND (reference sequence). V dropped 1 base and J dropped 5 bases, with 10 bases sitting between them. CDR3: CASSIGQGGDTQYF. In nucleotides, the CDR3 is TGTGCCAGTAGTATAGGGCAGGGTGGAGATACGCAGTATTTT.

The chain uses TRBV19 and TRBJ1-4, with 7 bases identical to TRBD1. Germline loops: CDR1 LNHDA, CDR2 SQIVND (reference sequence). CDR3 length equals 14 residues. V lost 6 bases to trimming and J lost 7 bases; unmatched junction nucleotides: 8. The CDR3 nucleotides read TGTGCCAGTAGGGGGACAGCCTCTGGTGAAAAACTGTTTTTT. Its protein product is CASRGTASGEKLFF.

The CDR3 protein is CATSRREENTEAFF. CDR3 coding DNA: TGTGCCACCAGCAGGAGAGAGGAGAACACTGAAGCTTTCTTT. J is TRBJ1-1 and V is TRBV15; no clear D gene. The germline gives CDR1 LNHNV, CDR2 YYDKDF (reference sequence). V was shortened by 3 bases and J by 1 base, with 9 bases between the two germline ends. The CDR3 loop spans 14 amino acids.

This chain links TRBV5-1 with TRBJ2-5; no reliable D call. CDR3 length: 18 residues. The ends were cut back, 0 bases at V and 0 bases at J, with 18 bases in the middle. In germline, CDR1 is SGHRS, CDR2 YFSETQ. CDR3 coding DNA: TGCGCCAGCAGCTTGGCCCAAGGCGGCGCAAAGTACCAAGAGACCCAGTACTTC. As protein: CASSLAQGGAKYQETQYF.

The chain has TRBV2 and TRBJ2-1; D might be TRBD2 (5 bases). CDR3 length: 15 residues. V lost 3 bases and J 0 bases, leaving 9 bases between the germline ends. Germline CDR1 is SNHLY and CDR2 is FYNNEI. CDR3 amino acids: CASSERETSYNEQFF. CDR3 nucleotides: TGTGCCAGCAGTGAGAGGGAGACCTCCTACAATGAGCAGTTCTTC. The whole variable domain, filled in from reference TRBV2 and TRBJ2-1, reads EPEVTQTPSHQVTQMGQEVILRCVPISNHLYFYWYRQILGQKVEFLVSFYNNEISEKSEIFDDQFSVERPDGSNFTLKIRSTKLEDSAMYFCASSERETSYNEQFFGPGTRLTVL.

The rearrangement uses TRBV7-8 and TRBJ2-2; D is unclear. The V and J ends lost 1 base and 5 bases respectively, with 17 bases between them. Germline loops: CDR1 SGHVS, CDR2 FQNEAQ. This CDR3 comprises 17 residues. CDR3 sequence: CASSLVGLRSKTGELFF. In DNA, the CDR3 is TGTGCCAGCAGCTTAGTTGGGCTCAGGTCTAAAACCGGGGAGCTGTTTTTT.

A note on this clone: The junction departs from germline at one end; a sequencing error may be responsible. V gene TRBV15 combines with J gene TRBJ2-7; 7 bases fit TRBD1. The CDR3 is made up of 13 amino acids. Germline CDR1 is LNHNV and CDR2 is YYDKDF (reference sequence). The CDR3: CATSSSLGQEANF. The CDR3 DNA sequence: TGTGCCACCAGCAGTAGCCTTGGACAGGAAGCTAACTTC.

The chain recombines TRBV12-5 with TRBJ2-3, with unresolved D. V lost 1 base and J lost 6, with 8 bases in between. The CDR3 loop spans 13 amino acids. Germline-derived CDR1 and CDR2 are LGHNT and FRNRAP. This CDR3 reads CASGLGFADTQYF. As DNA, the CDR3 is TGTGCTAGTGGTTTGGGGTTCGCGGATACGCAGTATTTT.

Only one count was recorded for this clone. The V gene is TRBV15, the J gene TRBJ2-3; perhaps TRBD1 as D (6 bases). This CDR3 comprises 14 residues. V was clipped by 3 bases and J by 3 bases, with 10 bases between them. The V gene's germline CDR1 is LNHNV and CDR2 YYDKDF (reference sequence). In DNA form, the CDR3 reads TGTGCCACCAGCAGGTATCAGGGGACAGATACGCAGTATTTT. Translated: CATSRYQGTDTQYF.

The chain recombines TRBV6-1 with TRBJ2-1; TRBD2 agrees at 13 bases. The CDR3 length is 21 residues. The J segment lost 7 bases and the V segment lost 0 bases, leaving 18 bases of the junction unmatched. CDR1 is MNHNS, CDR2 SASEGT, per germline. The CDR3 here is CASSEAEIQLAGGPFGNEQFF. The DNA for the CDR3 is TGTGCCAGCAGTGAAGCAGAAATCCAACTAGCGGGAGGGCCATTCGGGAATGAGCAGTTCTTC.

As for this clone: Mismatch with germline at one junction end may stem from a read error. The rearrangement uses TRBV7-7 and TRBJ1-5; D is unclear. The CDR3 extends over 13 amino acids. Germline V lookup: CDR1 SSHAT, CDR2 FNYEAQ (reference sequence). The CDR3 sequence: CASSSQYGQPQHF. In DNA, the CDR3 is TGTGCTAGCAGCTCCCAATATGGCCAGCCCCAGCATTTT. The full variable domain, rest sourced from reference TRBV7-7 and TRBJ1-5, is GAGVSQSPRYKVTKRGQDVTLRCDPISSHATLYWYQQALGQGPEFLTYFNYEAQPDKSGLPSDRFSAERPEGSISTLTIQRTEQRDSAMYRCASSSQYGQPQHFGDGTRLSIL.

The chain has TRBV7-9 and TRBJ1-2; tentatively, D is TRBD1 (5 bases). The CDR3 covers 12 residues. Germline V lookup: CDR1 SEHNR, CDR2 FQNEAQ (reference sequence). Trimming left V 4 bases short and J 7 bases short, with 10 bases between. The CDR3 loop is CASSSLTAGYTF. In DNA, the CDR3 is TGTGCCAGCAGCTCTCTGACAGCTGGCTACACCTTC.

The chain couples TRBV27 to TRBJ2-5, with a possible D match to TRBD2 (5 bases). Trimming took 4 bases from V and 1 from J, leaving 10 bases between them. This CDR3 comprises 14 residues. Per the germline V gene, CDR1 is MNHEY and CDR2 is SMNVEV (reference sequence). CDR3 in amino acids: CASSSRLSQETQYF. The CDR3 DNA sequence: TGTGCCAGCAGTTCTAGACTATCCCAAGAGACCCAGTACTTC.

The V call is TRBV30, the J call TRBJ1-1, with D unclear. Trimming cost V 4 bases and J 4 bases, with 16 bases left between them. Germline loops: CDR1 GTSNPN, CDR2 SVGIG (reference sequence). The CDR3 has 14 residues. The CDR3: CAWIPGGFGTEAFF. DNA for the CDR3: TGTGCCTGGATCCCCGGAGGTTTCGGCACTGAAGCTTTCTTT. The full variable domain, its missing parts supplied by reference TRBV30 and TRBJ1-1, is SQTIHQWPATLVQPVGSPLSLECTVEGTSNPNLYWYRQAAGRGLQLLFYSVGIGQISSEVPQNLSASRPQDRQFILSSKKLLLSDSGFYLCAWIPGGFGTEAFFGQGTRLTVV.

The gene calls are TRBV11-2 and TRBJ2-3; D remains unclear. This CDR3 is built from 15 residues. Trimming cost V 2 bases and J 2 bases, with 11 bases left between them. Germline CDR1 is SGHAT and CDR2 is FQNNGV. This chain's CDR3 is CASSLRPGFTDTQYF. Here the CDR3 DNA reads TGTGCCAGCAGCTTAAGGCCAGGATTCACAGATACGCAGTATTTT.

The CDR3 sequence is CASSSTGGQETQYF. The CDR3 DNA follows: TGCGCCAGCAGCTCGACAGGGGGCCAAGAGACCCAGTACTTC. The chain is built from TRBV5-1 and TRBJ2-5; TRBD1 aligns across 9 bases. Trimming removed 3 bases from V and 1 base from J; junction bases left unmatched: 1. This CDR3 contains 14 residues. CDR1 and CDR2 (germline): SGHRS, YFSETQ.